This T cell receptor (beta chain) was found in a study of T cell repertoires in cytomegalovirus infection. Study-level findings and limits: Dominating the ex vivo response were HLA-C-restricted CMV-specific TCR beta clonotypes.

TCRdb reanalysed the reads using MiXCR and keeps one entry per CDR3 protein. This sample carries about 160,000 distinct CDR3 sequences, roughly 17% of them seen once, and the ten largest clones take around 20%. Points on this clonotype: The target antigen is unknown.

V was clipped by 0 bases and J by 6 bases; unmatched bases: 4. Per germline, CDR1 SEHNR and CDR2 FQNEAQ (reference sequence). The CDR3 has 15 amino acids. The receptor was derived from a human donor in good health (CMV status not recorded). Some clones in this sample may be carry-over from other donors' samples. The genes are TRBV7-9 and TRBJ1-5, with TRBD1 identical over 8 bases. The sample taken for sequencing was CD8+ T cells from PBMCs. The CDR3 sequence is CASSLAQGAGQPQHF. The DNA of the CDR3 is TGTGCCAGCAGCTTAGCCCAGGGGGCCGGTCAGCCCCAGCATTTT.